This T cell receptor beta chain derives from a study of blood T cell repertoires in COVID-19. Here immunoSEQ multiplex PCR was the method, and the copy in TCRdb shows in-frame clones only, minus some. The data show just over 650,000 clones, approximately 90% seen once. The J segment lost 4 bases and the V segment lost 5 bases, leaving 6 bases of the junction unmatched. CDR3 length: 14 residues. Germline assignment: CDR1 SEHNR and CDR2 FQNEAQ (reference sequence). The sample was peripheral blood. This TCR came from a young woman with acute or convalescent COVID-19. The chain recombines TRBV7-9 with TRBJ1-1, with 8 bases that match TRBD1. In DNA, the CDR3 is TGTGCCAGCAGCCTGGGACAGGAGAGCACTGAAGCTTTCTTT. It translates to CASSLGQESTEAFF.